This T cell receptor (beta chain) was sequenced in a study of control samples from healthy donors and cancer patients. CDR1 and CDR2 (germline): SGHTA, FQGTGA. V lost 4 bases and J 4 bases, leaving 16 bases between the germline ends. CDR3 length equals 16 residues. The table lists this clone with a few counts. The protocol was immunoSEQ multiplex PCR, while the TCRdb copy is restricted to in-frame clones and leaves out a portion. The sample yields 200,000 or so clones, roughly nine tenths seen once. The sequencing sample was made of blood. The chain carries TRBV7-3 and TRBJ2-2, with a tentative D call TRBD2 (5 bases). This clonotype was sampled from a man aged 25 to 40 in good health. The CDR3 region has the DNA TGTGCCAGCAGCTCCAGGACGACCGCGGGCACCGGGGAGCTGTTTTTT. Protein: CASSSRTTAGTGELFF.